This TCR beta chain was captured by sequencing in a study of T cell responses to AZD1222 COVID-19 vaccine. Here immunoSEQ multiplex PCR was the method, and the copy in TCRdb shows in-frame clones only, minus some. Of tens of thousands of clones listed, 87% were seen once; the top ten hold more than 9%. This CDR3 region has 12 residues. V lost 6 bases and J lost 3, with 9 bases in between. Germline V CDR1 and CDR2: MDHEN, SYDVKM. The material was peripheral blood, obtained 28 days after the second AZD1222 dose. This chain connects TRBV28 to TRBJ2-7; unclear D gene. The sequence was obtained from an adult who received the AZD1222 COVID-19 vaccine. The DNA of the CDR3 is TGTGCCAGCAGGAGTTGGGACTACGAGCAGTACTTC. Encoded protein: CASRSWDYEQYF. Full variable domain (remainder filled in from reference TRBV28 and TRBJ2-7): DVKVTQSSRYLVKRTGEKVFLECVQDMDHENMFWYRQDPGLGLRLIYFSYDVKMKEKGDIPEGYSVSREKKERFSLILESASTNQTSMYLCASRSWDYEQYFGPGTRLTVT.